These 10 T cell receptor beta chains were all obtained from the same sample, sequenced in a study of blood T cell repertoires in COVID-19 (dated by TCRdb to 2019 to 2021). Libraries came from the immunoSEQ multiplex PCR assay. TCRdb's version of the immuneACCESS table is confined to in-frame rearrangements and falls short of the full clone set. An unresolved V gene accounts for under half of the shortfall where checked; the remainder is of unknown origin. The sample table contains approximately 120,000 clones; only one count was recorded for 70% to 90% of them. The ten largest clones represent 7.6% of the sample. Sample: peripheral blood. The origin of the receptors is a man aged 45-60 years with acute or convalescent COVID-19.

The chain recombines TRBV19 with TRBJ1-6; D gene unclear. This CDR3 comprises 13 residues. Trimming cost V 3 bases and J 7 bases, with 7 bases left between them. Germline values: CDR1 LNHDA, CDR2 SQIVND (reference sequence). The CDR3 DNA reads TGTGCCAGTAGTATCCGCGGAAATTCACCCCTCCACTTT. The encoded protein is CASSIRGNSPLHF.

The J gene is TRBJ1-4, the V gene TRBV21-1; the DNA was not compared with TRBD1, the D call given in the table. TRBV21-1 is listed as a pseudogene. The CDR3 sequence is 13 residues long. This CDR3 is CASSIGTGEKLFF. CDR3 DNA: TGTGCCAGCAGCATTGGGACAGGGGAAAAACTGTTTTTT.

The chain joins TRBV20-1 to TRBJ2-1, with D hard to call. Germline CDR1 DFQATT, CDR2 SNEGSKA (reference sequence). Trimming pared 1 base from V and 6 bases from J, leaving 4 bases between. The CDR3 contains 11 residues. CDR3 protein: CSARAPNEQFF. Written as DNA, the CDR3 is TGCAGTGCTAGAGCTCCCAATGAGCAGTTCTTC.

The chain uses TRBV6-6 and TRBJ2-2; 9 nucleotides match TRBD1. The CDR3 runs 15 residues. The V segment lost 5 bases and the J segment 7 bases; nucleotides outside the gene matches: 8. CDR1 MNHNY and CDR2 SVGAGI come from the germline V gene (reference sequence). DNA of the CDR3: TGTGCCAGCAGTCGAACAGGGGGCGAAAACGGGGAGCTGTTTTTT. Amino acids: CASSRTGGENGELFF.

The genes are TRBV11-3 and TRBJ2-7; 8 nucleotides agree with TRBD2. CDR1 is SGHNT, CDR2 YENEEA, per germline. This CDR3 is 15 amino acids long. The junction had 10 bases not matched to a gene; V was cut back by 2 bases and J by 7 bases. The CDR3 loop is CASSLTGGKADEQYF. The CDR3 DNA reads as TGTGCCAGCAGCTTAACGGGAGGGAAGGCGGATGAGCAGTACTTC.

The DNA for the CDR3 is TGTGCCAGCAGCCAGACTCAAGCGGAGACCCAGTACTTC. Protein product: CASSQTQAETQYF. J is TRBJ2-5 and V is TRBV7-2; no clear D gene. The germline V gene has CDR1 SGHTA and CDR2 FQGNSA. This CDR3 is built from 13 residues. V lost 5 bases to trimming and J lost 5 bases, with 12 bases between them.

The chain is built from TRBV5-4 and TRBJ1-2; D possibly corresponds to TRBD1 (6 bases). The CDR3 runs 14 residues. Germline V gene lookup returns CDR1 SGHNT and CDR2 YYREEE (reference sequence). Deletions cut 2 bases from V and 7 bases from J, with 15 bases between. This chain's CDR3 is CASSFMGAGVGYTF. The CDR3 nucleotides read TGTGCCAGCAGCTTTATGGGGGCGGGGGTTGGCTACACCTTC.

As concerns this clone: One junction end disagrees with the germline gene, perhaps due to a read error. The chain carries TRBV5-4 and TRBJ1-1, with D hard to call. This CDR3 is built from 14 residues. Per the germline V gene, CDR1 is SGHNT and CDR2 is YYREEE (reference sequence). The DNA for the CDR3 is TGTGCCAGCAGTTTGGGAGGGATGAACACTGAAGCTTTCTTT. Amino acid sequence: CASSLGGMNTEAFF.

V is TRBV30 and J is TRBJ2-1, with D perhaps TRBD2 (5 bases). This CDR3 is 15 amino acids long. Germline V gives CDR1 GTSNPN, CDR2 SVGIG (reference sequence). Trimming took 2 bases from V and 9 from J, leaving 20 bases between them. The DNA of the CDR3 is TGTGCCTGGAGTACGGTCCGCCCTGCCAGCGGTGAGCAGTTCTTC. This sequence encodes CAWSTVRPASGEQFF.

The J gene is TRBJ1-1, the V gene TRBV6-1; D is uncertain. Trimming removed 1 base from V and 1 base from J, with 10 bases in between. This CDR3 is built from 15 residues. CDR1 and CDR2 (germline): MNHNS, SASEGT. CDR3 in DNA: TGTGCCAGCAGTGAAGTAGTAGCCTCGAACACTGAAGCTTTCTTT. Encoded protein: CASSEVVASNTEAFF.